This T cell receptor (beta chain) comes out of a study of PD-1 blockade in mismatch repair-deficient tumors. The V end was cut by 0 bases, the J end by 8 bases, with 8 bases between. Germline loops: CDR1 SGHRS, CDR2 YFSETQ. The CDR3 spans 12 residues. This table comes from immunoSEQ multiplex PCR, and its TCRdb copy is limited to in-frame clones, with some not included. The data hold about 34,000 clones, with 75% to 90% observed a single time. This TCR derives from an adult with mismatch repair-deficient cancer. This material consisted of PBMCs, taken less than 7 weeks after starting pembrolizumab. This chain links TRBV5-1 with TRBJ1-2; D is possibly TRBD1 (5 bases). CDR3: CASSLEGRGYTF. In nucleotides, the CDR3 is TGCGCCAGCAGCTTGGAGGGGCGCGGCTACACCTTC.